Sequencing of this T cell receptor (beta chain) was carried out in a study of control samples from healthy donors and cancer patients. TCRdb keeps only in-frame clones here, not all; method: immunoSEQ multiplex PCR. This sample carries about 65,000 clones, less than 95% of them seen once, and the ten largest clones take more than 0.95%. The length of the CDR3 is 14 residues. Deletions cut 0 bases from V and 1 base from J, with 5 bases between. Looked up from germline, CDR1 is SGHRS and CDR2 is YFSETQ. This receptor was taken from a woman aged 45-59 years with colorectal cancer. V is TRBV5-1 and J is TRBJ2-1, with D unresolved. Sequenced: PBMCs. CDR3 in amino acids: CASSLVVSYNEQFF. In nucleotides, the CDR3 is TGCGCCAGCAGCTTGGTTGTTTCCTACAATGAGCAGTTCTTC.